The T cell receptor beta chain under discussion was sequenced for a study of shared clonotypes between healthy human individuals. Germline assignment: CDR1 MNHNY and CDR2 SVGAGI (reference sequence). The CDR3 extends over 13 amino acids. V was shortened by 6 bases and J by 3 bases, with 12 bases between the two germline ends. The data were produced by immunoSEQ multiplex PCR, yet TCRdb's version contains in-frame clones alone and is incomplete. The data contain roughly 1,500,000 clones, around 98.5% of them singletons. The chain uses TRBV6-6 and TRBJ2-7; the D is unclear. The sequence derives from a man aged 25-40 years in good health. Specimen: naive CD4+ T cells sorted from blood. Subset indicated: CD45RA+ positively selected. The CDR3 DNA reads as TGTGCCAGCAGGGAGACTGATCTCTACGAGCAGTACTTC. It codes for CASRETDLYEQYF.